Each of the 9 T cell receptor beta chains below was sequenced from the same sample in a study of T cell responses to AZD1222 COVID-19 vaccine. Only in-frame clones appear in the TCRdb table, and some are missing; sequencing was by immunoSEQ multiplex PCR. Among 55,000 to 75,000 clones listed, 88% were seen once. This material consisted of peripheral blood, taken on day 0 of AZD1222 vaccination. The receptors were gathered from an adult in good health.

The genes are TRBV28 and TRBJ1-3, with a weak D call TRBD1 (5 bases). CDR1 is MDHEN, CDR2 SYDVKM, per germline. The CDR3 is made up of 23 amino acids. V dropped 5 bases and J dropped 0 bases, with 35 bases sitting between them. The CDR3 nucleotides read TGTGCCAGCAGTATCCCTTTGGGGGGTCGACCGGACTTCCTCGAAAGCTCTGGAAACACCATATATTTT. It codes for CASSIPLGGRPDFLESSGNTIYF.

The chain has TRBV7-2 and TRBJ2-1; 7 bases align to TRBD2. The CDR3 runs to 16 residues. Germline V lookup: CDR1 SGHTA, CDR2 FQGNSA. V lost 2 bases and J lost 3; bases outside the gene matches: 7. The CDR3, as DNA: TGTGCCAGCAGCTTATCTCCGGGGGGTAGCTACAATGAGCAGTTCTTC. It yields the protein CASSLSPGGSYNEQFF.

Sample share makes this clone medium-sized. The CDR3 here is CASSQDPSSYYGYTF. The CDR3 bases are TGTGCCAGCAGCCAAGATCCGAGTTCCTACTATGGCTACACCTTC. This sequence joins TRBV14 and TRBJ1-2; D is ambiguous. The germline V gene has CDR1 SGHDN and CDR2 FVKESK. The CDR3 length is 15 residues. V shed 0 bases and J shed 3 bases, with 11 bases lying between them.

The chain employs TRBV28 and TRBJ2-7, with TRBD1 identical over 8 bases. The CDR3 consists of 14 residues. Per germline, CDR1 MDHEN and CDR2 SYDVKM. V lost 4 bases, J lost 0 bases, and 2 bases stayed unmatched. The CDR3 here is CASSWDRSSYEQYF. The CDR3 nucleotides read TGTGCCAGCAGTTGGGACAGGAGCTCCTACGAGCAGTACTTC.

This sequence joins TRBV24-1 and TRBJ2-7; 12 nucleotides align to TRBD2. Germline values: CDR1 KGHDR, CDR2 SFDVKD. V gave up 3 bases and J gave up 3 bases; unmatched junction bases: 5. CDR3 length: 16 amino acids. The CDR3 region is CATSDPPSGRGYEQYF. The CDR3 region has the DNA TGTGCCACCAGTGATCCGCCTAGCGGGAGGGGCTACGAGCAGTACTTC.

The chain is built from TRBV19 and TRBJ2-1; TRBD1 or TRBD2 may be the D gene (6 bases each). V was trimmed by 1 base and J by 4 bases, leaving 11 bases between them. This CDR3 has 15 residues. Germline V gene lookup returns CDR1 LNHDA and CDR2 SQIVND (reference sequence). CDR3 amino acids: CASSIGGADYNEQFF. The CDR3 bases are TGTGCCAGTAGTATAGGGGGGGCAGATTACAATGAGCAGTTCTTC.

The chain carries TRBV7-9 and TRBJ2-7; 9 bases are shared with TRBD2. The CDR3 loop spans 15 amino acids. Germline V gene data show CDR1 as SEHNR and CDR2 as FQNEAQ (reference sequence). Trimming took 0 bases from V and 4 from J; bases not matched to a gene: 4. Written as DNA, the CDR3 is TGTGCCAGCAGCTTAGCGTATAGCGGGGGATACGAGCAGTACTTC. It encodes CASSLAYSGGYEQYF.

This chain uses TRBV12-3 or TRBV12-4 with TRBJ2-5, with TRBD1 as a possible D gene (6 bases). The V end lost 7 bases, the J end lost 7 bases, and 16 bases lay between the germline ends. CDR3 length: 13 amino acids. The CDR3 coding sequence is TGTGCCAGCAAAGGACAGCGCGGTGGGACCCAGTACTTC. Translation: CASKGQRGGTQYF.

The V and J genes are TRBV7-6 and TRBJ2-3; D unclear. CDR3 length: 13 amino acids. The ends were cut back, 2 bases at V and 5 bases at J, with 8 bases in the middle. Germline CDR1 and CDR2: SGHVS and FNYEAQ. The CDR3 DNA sequence: TGTGCCAGCAGCTTAATTCAGGAAGATACGCAGTATTTT. Amino acid sequence: CASSLIQEDTQYF.